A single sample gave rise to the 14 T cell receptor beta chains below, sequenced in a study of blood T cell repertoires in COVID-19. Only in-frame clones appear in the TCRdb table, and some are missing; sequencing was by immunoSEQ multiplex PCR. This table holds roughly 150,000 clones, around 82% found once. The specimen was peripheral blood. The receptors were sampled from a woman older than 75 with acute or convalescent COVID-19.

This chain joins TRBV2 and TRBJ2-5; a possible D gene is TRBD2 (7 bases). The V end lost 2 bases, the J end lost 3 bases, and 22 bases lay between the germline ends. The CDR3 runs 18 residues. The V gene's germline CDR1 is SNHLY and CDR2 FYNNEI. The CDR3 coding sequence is TGTGCCAGCAGTGAATGGACTACACGAAGGGGGGGGGAAGAGACCCAGTACTTC. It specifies CASSEWTTRRGGEETQYF.

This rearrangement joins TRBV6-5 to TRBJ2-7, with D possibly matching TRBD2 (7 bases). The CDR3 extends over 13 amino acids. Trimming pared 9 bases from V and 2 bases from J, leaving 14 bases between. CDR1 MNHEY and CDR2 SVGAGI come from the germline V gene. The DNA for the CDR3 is TGTGCCAGTCAGAGGGGGGGGGCCTACGAGCAGTACTTC. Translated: CASQRGGAYEQYF.

CDR3 residues: CASGAARGDVGYTF. CDR3 nucleotide sequence: TGTGCCAGCGGTGCTGCCAGGGGTGATGTGGGCTACACCTTC. The J gene is TRBJ1-2, the V gene TRBV2; possible D gene TRBD1, 6 bases. V was pared by 8 bases and J by 8 bases, with 21 bases between. Germline CDR1 reads SNHLY; CDR2 reads FYNNEI. This CDR3 is 14 amino acids long.

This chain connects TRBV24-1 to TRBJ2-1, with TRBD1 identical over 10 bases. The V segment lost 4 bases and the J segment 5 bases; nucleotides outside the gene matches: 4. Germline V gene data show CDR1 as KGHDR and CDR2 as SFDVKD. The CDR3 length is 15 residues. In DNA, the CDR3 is TGTGCCACCAGTGACCCCGGGACAGGGGACAATGAGCAGTTCTTC. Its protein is CATSDPGTGDNEQFF.

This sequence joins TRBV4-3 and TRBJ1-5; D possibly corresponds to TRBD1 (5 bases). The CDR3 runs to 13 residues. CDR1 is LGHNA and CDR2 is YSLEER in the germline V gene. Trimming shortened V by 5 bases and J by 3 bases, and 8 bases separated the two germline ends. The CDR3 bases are TGCGCCAGCAGCTCAGGGTACAATCAGCCCCAGCATTTT. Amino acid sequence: CASSSGYNQPQHF.

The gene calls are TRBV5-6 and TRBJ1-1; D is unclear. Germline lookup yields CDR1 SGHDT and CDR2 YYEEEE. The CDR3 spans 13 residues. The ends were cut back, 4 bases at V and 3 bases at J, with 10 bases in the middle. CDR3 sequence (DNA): TGTGCCAGCAGCACCGGGTCCTACACTGAAGCTTTCTTT. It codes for CASSTGSYTEAFF.

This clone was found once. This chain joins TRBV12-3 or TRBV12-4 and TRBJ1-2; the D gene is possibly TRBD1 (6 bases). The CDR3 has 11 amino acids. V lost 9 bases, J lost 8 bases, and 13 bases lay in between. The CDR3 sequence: CASGGGQGYTF. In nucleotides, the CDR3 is TGTGCCAGTGGCGGGGGGCAGGGCTACACCTTC.

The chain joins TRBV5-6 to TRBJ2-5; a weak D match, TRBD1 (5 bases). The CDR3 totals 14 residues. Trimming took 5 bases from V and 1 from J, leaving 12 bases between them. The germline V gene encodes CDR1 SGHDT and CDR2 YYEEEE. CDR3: CASSGLQGQETQYF. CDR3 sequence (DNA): TGTGCCAGCAGTGGGTTGCAGGGCCAAGAGACCCAGTACTTC.

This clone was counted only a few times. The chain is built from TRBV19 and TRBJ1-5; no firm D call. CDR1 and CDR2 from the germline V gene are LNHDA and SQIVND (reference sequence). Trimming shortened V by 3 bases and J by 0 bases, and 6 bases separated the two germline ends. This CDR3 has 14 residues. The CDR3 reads CASSIGLSNQPQHF. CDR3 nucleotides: TGTGCCAGTAGTATCGGACTTAGCAATCAGCCCCAGCATTTT.

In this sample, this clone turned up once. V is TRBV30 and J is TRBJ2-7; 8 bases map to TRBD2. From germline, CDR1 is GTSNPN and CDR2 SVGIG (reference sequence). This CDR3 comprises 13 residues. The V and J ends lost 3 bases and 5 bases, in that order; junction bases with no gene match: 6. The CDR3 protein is CAWRSRGVDEQYF. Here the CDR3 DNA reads TGTGCCTGGAGGTCGCGGGGGGTGGACGAGCAGTACTTC.

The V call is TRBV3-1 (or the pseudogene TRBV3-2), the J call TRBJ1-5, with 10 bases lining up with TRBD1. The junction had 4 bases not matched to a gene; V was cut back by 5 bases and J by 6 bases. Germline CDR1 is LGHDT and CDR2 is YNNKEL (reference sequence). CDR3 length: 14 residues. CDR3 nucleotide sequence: TGTGCCAGCAGCTGGGGACAGGGGCGTCAGCCCCAGCATTTT. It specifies CASSWGQGRQPQHF.

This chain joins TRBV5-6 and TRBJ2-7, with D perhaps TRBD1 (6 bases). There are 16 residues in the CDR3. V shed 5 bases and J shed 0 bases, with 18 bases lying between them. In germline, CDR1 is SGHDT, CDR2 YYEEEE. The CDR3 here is CASSYRQVPSSYEQYF. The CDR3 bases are TGTGCCAGCAGTTACCGACAGGTTCCTAGCTCCTACGAGCAGTACTTC.

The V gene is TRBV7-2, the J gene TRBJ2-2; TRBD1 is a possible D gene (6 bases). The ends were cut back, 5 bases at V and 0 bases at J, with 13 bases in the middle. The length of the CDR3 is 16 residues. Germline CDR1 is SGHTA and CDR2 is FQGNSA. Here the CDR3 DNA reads TGTGCCAGCAGCACACAGGGACCCGCGAACACCGGGGAGCTGTTTTTT. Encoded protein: CASSTQGPANTGELFF. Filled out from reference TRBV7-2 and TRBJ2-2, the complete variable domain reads GAGVSQSPSNKVTEKGKDVELRCDPISGHTALYWYRQSLGQGLEFLIYFQGNSAPDKSGLPSDRFSAERTGGSVSTLTIQRTQQEDSAVYLCASSTQGPANTGELFFGEGSRLTVL.

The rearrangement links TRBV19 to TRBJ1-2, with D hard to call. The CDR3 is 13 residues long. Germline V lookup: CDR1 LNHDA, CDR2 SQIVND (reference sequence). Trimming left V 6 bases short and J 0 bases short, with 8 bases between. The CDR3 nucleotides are TGTGCCAGTAGACCACCGGCTAACTATGGCTACACCTTC. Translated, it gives CASRPPANYGYTF.